These 13 T cell receptor beta chains share one sample of origin, sequenced in a study of T cells in Graves' hyperthyroidism and ophthalmopathy. RNA transcripts provided the source from which TCR beta CDR3 regions were amplified. HTBI primers were used for first-round RT-PCR of the TCR CDR3. TCRdb fed the multiplex PCR reads into MiXCR, producing one record per CDR3 protein. The data show some 350,000 distinct CDR3 sequences, about 25% seen once. The specimen sequenced was blood. Receptors were obtained from a man in his fifties with Graves' hyperthyroidism.

As DNA, the CDR3 is TGTGCCAGCCGGTCCCGGGGAAGCTACAATGAGCAGTTCTTC. Its protein product is CASRSRGSYNEQFF. The chain couples TRBV6-1 to TRBJ2-1; TRBD2 is a possible D gene (5 bases). V shed 8 bases and J shed 3 bases, with 14 bases lying between them. Germline lookup yields CDR1 MNHNS and CDR2 SASEGT. The CDR3 is 14 residues long.

This clonotype was seen more than once but under ten times. The chain has TRBV2 and TRBJ2-2, with 8 positions matching TRBD1. The CDR3 totals 16 residues. Germline assignment: CDR1 SNHLY and CDR2 FYNNEI. V dropped 2 bases and J dropped 5; count of bases not matched to a gene: 7. CDR3 protein: CASSESQGALTGELFF. CDR3 in DNA: TGTGCCAGCAGTGAAAGTCAGGGGGCGCTTACCGGGGAGCTGTTTTTT. The variable domain in full, completed from reference TRBV2 and TRBJ2-2, reads EPEVTQTPSHQVTQMGQEVILRCVPISNHLYFYWYRQILGQKVEFLVSFYNNEISEKSEIFDDQFSVERPDGSNFTLKIRSTKLEDSAMYFCASSESQGALTGELFFGEGSRLTVL.

In its sample, this clonotype was seen a few times. The rearrangement joins TRBV12-3 or TRBV12-4 to TRBJ1-2; no clear D. The CDR3 runs to 12 residues. With 5 bases removed from V and 7 bases from J, the gap between germline ends came to 11 bases. This CDR3 reads CASSPGRSGYTF. The CDR3 DNA sequence: TGTGCCAGCAGTCCGGGGAGGAGTGGCTACACCTTC.

This sequence joins TRBV6-1 and TRBJ1-4, with D hard to call. CDR3 length equals 14 residues. The ends were cut back, 7 bases at V and 8 bases at J, with 17 bases in the middle. From germline, CDR1 is MNHNS and CDR2 SASEGT. CDR3 nucleotides: TGTGCCAGCAACGAACTCTGTAGGAAAGAAAAACTGTTTTTT. Translated, it gives CASNELCRKEKLFF.

This clonotype was counted a few times. The chain employs TRBV19 and TRBJ2-7, with D possibly TRBD2 on 5 matching bases. CDR3 length: 13 residues. The germline gives CDR1 LNHDA, CDR2 SQIVND (reference sequence). V was pared by 6 bases and J by 3 bases, with 12 bases between. DNA for the CDR3: TGTGCCAGTAGCCTAGCTATCTTCTACGAGCAGTACTTC. This translates into CASSLAIFYEQYF.

This clonotype was seen a single time. Mismatch with germline at one junction end may stem from a read error. The genes are TRBV19 and TRBJ1-2; 9 positions match TRBD1. The length of the CDR3 is 15 residues. From germline, CDR1 is LNHDA and CDR2 SQIVND (reference sequence). The CDR3 loop is CARSMDRGTNYGYTF. For the CDR3, the DNA is TGTGCCAGAAGTATGGACAGGGGAACGAACTATGGCTACACCTTC.

Turning to this clonotype: The junction does not match germline at one end; this may be a read error. This chain connects TRBV7-7 to TRBJ2-2, with TRBD2 matching over 13 bases. Per the germline V gene, CDR1 is SSHAT and CDR2 is FNYEAQ (reference sequence). This CDR3 has 16 residues. CDR3 in DNA: TGTGCTAGCAGCTCCGGACTAGCGGGAGCAACCGGGGAGCTGTTTTTT. Its protein is CASSSGLAGATGELFF.

This chain uses TRBV6-6 with TRBJ2-7, with 10 positions matching TRBD2. This CDR3 is built from 19 residues. Germline assignment: CDR1 MNHNY and CDR2 SVGAGI (reference sequence). V lost 0 bases and J lost 4; bases outside the gene matches: 15. CDR3 in DNA: TGTGCCAGCAGTTACTCTGGACTAGCGGATTCCATCTTAAGTTACGAGCAGTACTTC. Its translation: CASSYSGLADSILSYEQYF.

In its sample, this clonotype was seen many times. The DNA of the CDR3 is TGTGCCAGCACCTCGGTGGGGGTCTATAATTCACCCCTCCACTTT. It yields the protein CASTSVGVYNSPLHF. The chain combines TRBV6-1 with TRBJ1-6; possible D gene TRBD1, 5 bases. The CDR3 is 15 residues long. V lost 7 bases and J lost 3, with 13 bases in between. The germline V gene encodes CDR1 MNHNS and CDR2 SASEGT.

This clonotype was seen ten or more times. This rearrangement joins TRBV12-3 or TRBV12-4 to TRBJ2-3; 8 positions agree with TRBD2. The CDR3 spans 15 residues. With 5 bases clipped from V and 6 bases from J, the junction kept 10 bases outside the gene matches. CDR3: CASSPRTSPEDTQYF. Here the CDR3 DNA reads TGTGCCAGCAGTCCCCGGACTAGCCCCGAGGATACGCAGTATTTT.

This clonotype was seen a handful of times. V and J are TRBV6-2 or TRBV6-3 and TRBJ2-1; tentatively, D is TRBD2 (6 bases). The ends were cut back, 6 bases at V and 8 bases at J, with 11 bases in the middle. The germline CDR1 and CDR2 sequences are MNHEY and SVGEGT. CDR3 length equals 12 residues. This CDR3 reads CASRRLGDEQFF. In DNA, the CDR3 is TGTGCCAGCAGACGACTAGGGGATGAGCAGTTCTTC.

This clonotype was picked up many times. The chain links TRBV28 to TRBJ2-7; D gene uncertain. The V gene lost 11 bases and the J gene lost 1 base, with 21 bases spanning the gap. The CDR3 spans 15 residues. The germline V gene encodes CDR1 MDHEN and CDR2 SYDVKM. The CDR3 spells CALGGGAVSSYEQYF. CDR3 sequence (DNA): TGTGCCCTAGGTGGCGGCGCGGTTTCGTCCTACGAGCAGTACTTC. Full variable domain (remainder filled in from reference TRBV28 and TRBJ2-7): DVKVTQSSRYLVKRTGEKVFLECVQDMDHENMFWYRQDPGLGLRLIYFSYDVKMKEKGDIPEGYSVSREKKERFSLILESASTNQTSMYLCALGGGAVSSYEQYFGPGTRLTVT.

This chain uses TRBV7-3 with TRBJ2-1, with 13 bases lining up with TRBD2. V was pared by 6 bases and J by 8 bases, with 7 bases of the junction left unmatched. Germline V gives CDR1 SGHTA, CDR2 FQGTGA. CDR3 length: 15 amino acids. CDR3 residues: CASSPGTSGIYEQFF. CDR3 in DNA: TGTGCCAGCAGTCCTGGGACTAGCGGGATCTATGAGCAGTTCTTC.